What follows is one T cell receptor (beta chain) and its context. What it recognizes is unknown. V lost 2 bases and J lost 6, with 12 bases in between. The germline CDR1 and CDR2 sequences are SGHKS and YYEKEE (reference sequence). The CDR3 totals 15 residues. The record originates from a study of CD8+CD57+ T cells in acquired aplastic anemia. Overall study context: CD4+ and CD8+ cells, once sorted, gave DNA averaging about 3 ug. Overall study results and limits: Statistical testing detected no significant gap in CD8+ Simpson's diversity between patients and controls. Found in both controls and patients were around 29 CD8+ CDR3 sequences.

Genomic DNA, serving as template, underwent TCR beta VDJ and CDR3 profiling. TCRdb reprocessed the reads via MiXCR and lists one record per CDR3 protein. The sample lists hundreds of thousands of distinct CDR3 sequences, roughly 59% occurring once. The patients chosen for sequencing had shown expansion of CD8+CD57+ cells (detected by flow cytometry). The material sequenced was sorted CD4+, CD8+, or CD8+CD57+ T cells (not recorded which) from PBMCs. The chain carries TRBV5-5 and TRBJ1-6; unclear D gene. The sequence was obtained from a human donor with aplastic anemia. CDR3 in amino acids: CASSFWGVSNSPLHF. The CDR3, as DNA: TGTGCCAGCAGCTTTTGGGGAGTTAGTAATTCACCCCTCCACTTT. The whole variable domain, filled in from reference TRBV5-5 and TRBJ1-6, reads DAGVTQSPTHLIKTRGQQVTLRCSPISGHKSVSWYQQVLGQGPQFIFQYYEKEERGRGNFPDRFSARQFPNYSSELNVNALLLGDSALYLCASSFWGVSNSPLHFGNGTRLTVT.